The entry below gives a single T cell receptor beta chain sequence along with its context. Its antigen is not identified. The source of the sample is a study of T cells in localized non-small cell lung cancer. Study results and caveats: Those with higher blood T cell density had longer overall survival. Tumor showed lower T cell clonality than uninvolved adjacent lung, where it was highest. Among the top 100 tumor clones, a median about 59 appeared in adjacent lung.

Generated by immunoSEQ multiplex PCR, the TCRdb table keeps only in-frame clones and is missing some. The table has roughly 35,000 clones, 92% seen once. This sequence was found in a female donor older than 55 with stage I lung adenocarcinoma. Source: peripheral blood, taken before any cancer treatment.

CDR3 nucleotide sequence: TGTGCCATCAGTGACCAGGGCGCCACTGAAGCTTTCTTT. It specifies CAISDQGATEAFF. The genes are TRBV10-3 and TRBJ1-1, with D perhaps matching TRBD1 (5 bases). V lost 3 bases and J lost 4, with 9 bases in between. The CDR3 length is 13 residues. In germline, CDR1 is ENHRY, CDR2 SYGVKD.